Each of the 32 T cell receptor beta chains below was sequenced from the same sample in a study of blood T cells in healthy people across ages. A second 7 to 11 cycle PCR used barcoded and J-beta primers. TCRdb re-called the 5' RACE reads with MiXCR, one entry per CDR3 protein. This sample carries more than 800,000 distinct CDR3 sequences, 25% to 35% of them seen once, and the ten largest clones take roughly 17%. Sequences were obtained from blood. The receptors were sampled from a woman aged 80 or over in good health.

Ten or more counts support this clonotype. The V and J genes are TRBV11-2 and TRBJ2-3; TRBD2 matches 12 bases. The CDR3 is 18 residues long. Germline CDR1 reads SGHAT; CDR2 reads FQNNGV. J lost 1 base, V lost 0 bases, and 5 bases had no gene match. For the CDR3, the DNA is TGTGCCAGCAGCTTAGAATGGAGACTAGCGGGGGGCACAGATACGCAGTATTTT. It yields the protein CASSLEWRLAGGTDTQYF.

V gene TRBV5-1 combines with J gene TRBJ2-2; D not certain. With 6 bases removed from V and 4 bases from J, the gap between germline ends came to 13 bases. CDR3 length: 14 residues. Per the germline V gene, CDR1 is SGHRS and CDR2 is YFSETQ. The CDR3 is CASNSGSFTGELFF. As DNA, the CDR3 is TGCGCCAGCAATTCTGGTAGCTTCACCGGGGAGCTGTTTTTT.

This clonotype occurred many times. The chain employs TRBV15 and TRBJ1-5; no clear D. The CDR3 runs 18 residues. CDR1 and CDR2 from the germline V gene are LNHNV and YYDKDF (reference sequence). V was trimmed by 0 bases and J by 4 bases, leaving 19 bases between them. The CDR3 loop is CATSRDREGQGRNQPQHF. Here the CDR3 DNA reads TGTGCCACCAGCAGAGATCGGGAAGGGCAAGGTAGGAATCAGCCCCAGCATTTT.

The CDR3 spells CASSPGTVGNTIYF. In DNA form, the CDR3 reads TGTGCCAGCAGCCCTGGGACGGTTGGAAACACCATATATTTT. This chain joins TRBV7-2 and TRBJ1-3; tentatively, D is TRBD1 (5 bases). The CDR3 has 14 residues. V was cut by 5 bases and J by 3 bases, with 11 bases left in between. CDR1 SGHTA and CDR2 FQGNSA come from the germline V gene.

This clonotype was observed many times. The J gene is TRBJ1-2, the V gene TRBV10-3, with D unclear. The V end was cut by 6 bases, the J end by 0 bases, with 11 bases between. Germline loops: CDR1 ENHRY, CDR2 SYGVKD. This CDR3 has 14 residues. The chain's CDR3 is CAISRGGTNYGYTF. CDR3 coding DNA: TGTGCCATCAGCCGGGGTGGAACTAACTATGGCTACACCTTC.

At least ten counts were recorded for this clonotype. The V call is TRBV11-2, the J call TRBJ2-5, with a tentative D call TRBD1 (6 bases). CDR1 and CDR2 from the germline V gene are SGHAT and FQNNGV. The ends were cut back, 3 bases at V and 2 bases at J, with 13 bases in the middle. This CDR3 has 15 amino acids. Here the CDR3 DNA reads TGTGCCAGCAGCTTGGGGGCCGGGTCTCAAGAGACCCAGTACTTC. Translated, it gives CASSLGAGSQETQYF.

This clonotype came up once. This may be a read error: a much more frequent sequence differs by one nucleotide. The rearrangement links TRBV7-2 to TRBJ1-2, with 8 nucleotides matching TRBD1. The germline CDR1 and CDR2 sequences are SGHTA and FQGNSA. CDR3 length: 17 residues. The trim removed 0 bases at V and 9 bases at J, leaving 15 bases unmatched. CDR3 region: CASSLALTRRTGSSYTF. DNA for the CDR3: TGTGCCAGCAGCTTAGCGCTAACGAGGAGGACAGGGAGTAGCTACACCTTC.

CDR3 nucleotides: TGTGCCACCCGTGGATCGGGAGATACGCAGTATTTT. Encoded protein: CATRGSGDTQYF. V is TRBV24-1 and J is TRBJ2-3; no reliable D call. The CDR3 contains 12 residues. CDR1 and CDR2 from the germline V gene are KGHDR and SFDVKD. Between the trimmed V and J ends, which lost 9 bases and 5 bases, there was a span of 11 bases.

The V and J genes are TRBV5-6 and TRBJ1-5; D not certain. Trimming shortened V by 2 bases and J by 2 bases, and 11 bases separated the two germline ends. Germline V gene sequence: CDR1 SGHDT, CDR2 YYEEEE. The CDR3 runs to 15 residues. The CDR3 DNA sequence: TGTGCCAGCAGCTTCAGTACTGGGGGCAATCAGCCCCAGCATTTT. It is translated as CASSFSTGGNQPQHF. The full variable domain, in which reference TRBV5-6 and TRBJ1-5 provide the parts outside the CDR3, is DAGVTQSPTHLIKTRGQQVTLRCSPKSGHDTVSWYQQALGQGPQFIFQYYEEEERQRGNFPDRFSGHQFPNYSSELNVNALLLGDSALYLCASSFSTGGNQPQHFGDGTRLSIL.

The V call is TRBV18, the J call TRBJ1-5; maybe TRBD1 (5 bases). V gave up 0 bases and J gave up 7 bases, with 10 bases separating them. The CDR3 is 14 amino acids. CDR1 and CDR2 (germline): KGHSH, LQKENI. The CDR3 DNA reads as TGTGCCAGCTCACCACCCCCGGGGGGACAGCCCCAGCATTTT. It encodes CASSPPPGGQPQHF.

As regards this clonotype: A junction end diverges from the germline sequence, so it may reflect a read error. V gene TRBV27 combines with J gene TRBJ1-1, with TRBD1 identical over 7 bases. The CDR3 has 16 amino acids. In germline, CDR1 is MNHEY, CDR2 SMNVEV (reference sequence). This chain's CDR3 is CTSSLSRTGRNTEAFF. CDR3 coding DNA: TGTACCAGCAGTTTATCCCGGACAGGAAGGAACACTGAAGCTTTCTTT.

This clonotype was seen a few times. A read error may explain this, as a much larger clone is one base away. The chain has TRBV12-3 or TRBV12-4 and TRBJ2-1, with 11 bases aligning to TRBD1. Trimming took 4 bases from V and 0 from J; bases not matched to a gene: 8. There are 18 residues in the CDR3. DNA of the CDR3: TGTGCCAGCAGTTCCAGGTCCGGGACAGGGGGCTCCTACAATGAGCAGTTCTTC. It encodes CASSSRSGTGGSYNEQFF.

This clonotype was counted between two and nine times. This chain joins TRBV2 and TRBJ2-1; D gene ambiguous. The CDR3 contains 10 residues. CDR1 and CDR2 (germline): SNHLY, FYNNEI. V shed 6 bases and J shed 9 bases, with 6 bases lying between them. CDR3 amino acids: CASRVGEQFF. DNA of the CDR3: TGTGCCAGCAGAGTGGGTGAGCAGTTCTTC.

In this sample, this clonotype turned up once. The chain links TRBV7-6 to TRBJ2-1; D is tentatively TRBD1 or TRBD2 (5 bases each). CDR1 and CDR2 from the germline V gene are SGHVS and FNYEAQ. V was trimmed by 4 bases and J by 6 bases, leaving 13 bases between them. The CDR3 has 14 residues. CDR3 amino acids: CASSSAGTLNEQFF. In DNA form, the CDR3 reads TGTGCCAGCAGCTCCGCCGGGACCCTCAATGAGCAGTTCTTC. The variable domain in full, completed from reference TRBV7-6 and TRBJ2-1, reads GAGVSQSPRYKVTKRGQDVALRCDPISGHVSLYWYRQALGQGPEFLTYFNYEAQQDKSGLPNDRFSAERPEGSISTLTIQRTEQRDSAMYRCASSSAGTLNEQFFGPGTRLTVL.

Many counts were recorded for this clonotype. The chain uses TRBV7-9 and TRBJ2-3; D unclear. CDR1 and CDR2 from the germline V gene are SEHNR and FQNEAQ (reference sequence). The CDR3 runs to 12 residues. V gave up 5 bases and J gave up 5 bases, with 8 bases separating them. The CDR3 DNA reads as TGTGCCAGCAGCCATCTGAGAGATACGCAGTATTTT. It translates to CASSHLRDTQYF.

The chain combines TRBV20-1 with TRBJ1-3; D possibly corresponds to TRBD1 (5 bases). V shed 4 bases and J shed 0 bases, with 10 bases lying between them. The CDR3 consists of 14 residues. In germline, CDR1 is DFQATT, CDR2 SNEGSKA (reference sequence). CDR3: CSATGHYSGNTIYF. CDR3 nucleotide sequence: TGCAGTGCTACAGGGCACTACTCTGGAAACACCATATATTTT.

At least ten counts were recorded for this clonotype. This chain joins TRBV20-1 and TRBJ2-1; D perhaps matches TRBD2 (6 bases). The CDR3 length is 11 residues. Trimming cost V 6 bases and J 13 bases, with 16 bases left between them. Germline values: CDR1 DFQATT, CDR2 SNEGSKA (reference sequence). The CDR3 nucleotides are TGCAGTGCCAAAAACCGGGACTTTCAGTTCTTC. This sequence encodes CSAKNRDFQFF.

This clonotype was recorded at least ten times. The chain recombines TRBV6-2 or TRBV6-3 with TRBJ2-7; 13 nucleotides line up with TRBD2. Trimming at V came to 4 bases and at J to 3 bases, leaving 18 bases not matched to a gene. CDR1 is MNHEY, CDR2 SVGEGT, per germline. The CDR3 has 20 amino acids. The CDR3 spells CASSCSQGTATSGGLYEQYF. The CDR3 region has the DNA TGTGCCAGCAGTTGTAGTCAGGGAACCGCGACTAGCGGGGGGCTCTACGAGCAGTACTTC.

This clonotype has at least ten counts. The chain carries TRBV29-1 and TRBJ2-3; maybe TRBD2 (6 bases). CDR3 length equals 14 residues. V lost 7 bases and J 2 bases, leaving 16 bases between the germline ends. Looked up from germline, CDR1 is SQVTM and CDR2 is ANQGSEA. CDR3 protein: CSDDGRGYTDTQYF. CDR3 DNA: TGCAGCGACGATGGGCGGGGATACACAGATACGCAGTATTTT.

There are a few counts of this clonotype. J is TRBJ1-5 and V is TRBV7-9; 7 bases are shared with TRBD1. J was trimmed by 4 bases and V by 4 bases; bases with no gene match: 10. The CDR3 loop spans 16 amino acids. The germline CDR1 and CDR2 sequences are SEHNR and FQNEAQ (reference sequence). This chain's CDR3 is CASSSKGWDSNQPQHF. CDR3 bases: TGTGCCAGCAGCTCAAAGGGGTGGGACAGTAATCAGCCCCAGCATTTT.

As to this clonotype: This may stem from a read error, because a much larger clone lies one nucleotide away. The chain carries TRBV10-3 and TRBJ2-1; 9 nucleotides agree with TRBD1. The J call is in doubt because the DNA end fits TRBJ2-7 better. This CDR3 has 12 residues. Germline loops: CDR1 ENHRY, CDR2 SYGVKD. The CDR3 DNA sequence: TGTGCCACGCGACAGGGGGACAATGAGCAGTACTTC. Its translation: CATRQGDNEQYF.

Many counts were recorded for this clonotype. The CDR3 nucleotides are TGCAGTGCTAGAGTACCATCACAGGGGAACACTGAAGCTTTCTTT. It is translated as CSARVPSQGNTEAFF. The V gene is TRBV20-1, the J gene TRBJ1-1, with a weak D call TRBD1 (6 bases). Germline lookup yields CDR1 DFQATT and CDR2 SNEGSKA (reference sequence). Trimming left V 1 base short and J 1 base short, with 13 bases between. CDR3 size: 15 residues.

The CDR3 DNA reads TGTGCCAGCAGCAACATCAATGACAGGGGGCGGAACACTGAAGCTTTCTTT. This translates into CASSNINDRGRNTEAFF. The chain is built from TRBV13 and TRBJ1-1, with 10 bases identical to TRBD1. Looked up from germline, CDR1 is PRHDT and CDR2 is FYEKMQ (reference sequence). V gave up 5 bases and J gave up 1 base; unmatched junction bases: 10. This CDR3 contains 17 residues.

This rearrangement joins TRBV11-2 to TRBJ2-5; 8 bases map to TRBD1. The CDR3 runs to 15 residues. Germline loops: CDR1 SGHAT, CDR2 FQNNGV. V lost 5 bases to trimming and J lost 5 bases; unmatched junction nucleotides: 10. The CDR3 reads CASSRAGGGSETQYF. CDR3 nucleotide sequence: TGTGCCAGCAGCCGAGCAGGGGGCGGGTCGGAGACCCAGTACTTC.

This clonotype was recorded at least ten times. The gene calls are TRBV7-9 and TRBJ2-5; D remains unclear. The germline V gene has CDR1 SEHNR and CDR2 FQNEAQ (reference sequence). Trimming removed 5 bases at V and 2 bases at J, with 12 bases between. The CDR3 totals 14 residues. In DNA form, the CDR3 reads TGTGCCAGCAGCAAGGGAACCGCGCAAGAGACCCAGTACTTC. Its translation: CASSKGTAQETQYF.

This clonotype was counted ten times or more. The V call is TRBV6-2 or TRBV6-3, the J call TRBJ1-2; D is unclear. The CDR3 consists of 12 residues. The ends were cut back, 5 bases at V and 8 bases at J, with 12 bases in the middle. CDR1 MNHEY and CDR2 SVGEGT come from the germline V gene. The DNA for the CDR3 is TGTGCCAGCAGTGAAGCGACGGGGGGCTACACCTTC. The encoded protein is CASSEATGGYTF.

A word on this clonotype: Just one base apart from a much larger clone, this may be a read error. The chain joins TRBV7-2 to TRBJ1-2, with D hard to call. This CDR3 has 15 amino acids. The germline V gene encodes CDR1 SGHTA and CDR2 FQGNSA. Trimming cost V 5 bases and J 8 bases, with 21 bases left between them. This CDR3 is CASSATEQSWRGYTF. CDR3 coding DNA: TGTGCCAGCAGCGCCACCGAACAGTCTTGGCGAGGCTACACCTTC.

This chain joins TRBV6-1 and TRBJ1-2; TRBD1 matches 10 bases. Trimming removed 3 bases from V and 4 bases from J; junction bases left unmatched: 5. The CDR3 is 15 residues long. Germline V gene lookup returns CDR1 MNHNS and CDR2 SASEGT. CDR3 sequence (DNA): TGTGCCAGCAGTGAGGACAGGGGGTCCGTCTATGGCTACACCTTC. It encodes CASSEDRGSVYGYTF.

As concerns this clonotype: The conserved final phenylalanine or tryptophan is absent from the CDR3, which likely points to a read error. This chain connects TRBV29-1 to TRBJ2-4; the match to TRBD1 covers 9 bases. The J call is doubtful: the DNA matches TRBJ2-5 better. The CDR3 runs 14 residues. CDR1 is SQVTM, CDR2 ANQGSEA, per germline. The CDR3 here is CSVVKQGAQETQYC. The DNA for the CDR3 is TGCAGCGTTGTTAAACAGGGGGCTCAAGAGACCCAGTACTGC.

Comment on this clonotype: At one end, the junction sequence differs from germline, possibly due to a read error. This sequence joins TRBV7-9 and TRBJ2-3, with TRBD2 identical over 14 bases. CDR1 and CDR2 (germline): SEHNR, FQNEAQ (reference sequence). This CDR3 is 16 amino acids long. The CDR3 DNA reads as TGTACCAGCAGCCGTGGGACTAGCGGGGGAGCAGATACACAGTATTTT. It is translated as CTSSRGTSGGADTQYF.

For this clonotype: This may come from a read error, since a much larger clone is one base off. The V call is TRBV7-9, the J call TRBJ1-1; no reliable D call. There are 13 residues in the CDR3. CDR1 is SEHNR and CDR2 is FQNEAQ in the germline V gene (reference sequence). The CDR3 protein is CASSSIENTETFF. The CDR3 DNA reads TGTGCCAGCAGCTCCATAGAGAACACTGAAACTTTCTTT.

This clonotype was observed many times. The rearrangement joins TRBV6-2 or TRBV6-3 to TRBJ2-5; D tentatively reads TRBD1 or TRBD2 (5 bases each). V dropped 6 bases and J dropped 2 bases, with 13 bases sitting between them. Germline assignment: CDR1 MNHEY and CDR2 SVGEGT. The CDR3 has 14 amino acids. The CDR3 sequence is CASSRDGGQETQYF. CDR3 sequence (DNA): TGTGCCAGCAGCCGGGACGGTGGGCAAGAGACCCAGTACTTC.